This T cell receptor (beta chain) came from a study of blood T cells in healthy people across ages. CDR1 is MNHEY, CDR2 SMNVEV, per germline (reference sequence). V dropped 4 bases and J dropped 6; count of bases not matched to a gene: 9. The CDR3 contains 14 residues. This clonotype has a handful of counts. Next came a second PCR, run for about 6 to 12 cycles, which used a sample-barcoded 5' primer along with a J-beta primer mix. MiXCR, run by TCRdb on the 5' RACE reads, gives a single entry per CDR3 protein. The table has hundreds of thousands of distinct CDR3 sequences, 20% to 25% seen once. The sequenced material came from blood. V is TRBV27 and J is TRBJ2-7; 7 bases fit TRBD1. This clonotype was obtained from a man aged 70-80 years in good health. CDR3 sequence reads: CASSSSRDSFEQYF. DNA for the CDR3: TGTGCCAGCAGTTCTTCCCGGGACAGCTTCGAGCAGTACTTC.